These 5 T cell receptor beta chains originate from one sample sequenced in a study of response to subunit inactivated influenza vaccine. MiXCR, run by TCRdb on the RT-PCR reads, gives a single entry per CDR3 protein. This table holds over 400,000 distinct CDR3 sequences, over 10% found once. The source material was PBMCs from blood, sampled more than 35 days after vaccination. The receptors come from a man aged 50 to 59 who received an inactivated influenza vaccine.

This chain uses TRBV20-1 with TRBJ1-5, with a possible D match to TRBD1 (5 bases). The germline V gene encodes CDR1 DFQATT and CDR2 SNEGSKA (reference sequence). This CDR3 comprises 14 residues. Trimming removed 3 bases at V and 4 bases at J, with 13 bases between. CDR3 bases: TGCAGTGCTAGCGTGGGGGTCGGTAATCAGCCCCAGCATTTT. Its translation is CSASVGVGNQPQHF.

This chain joins TRBV10-2 and TRBJ2-3, with a tentative D call TRBD1 (5 bases). CDR1 WSHSY and CDR2 SAAADI come from the germline V gene. V gave up 11 bases and J gave up 5 bases, with 11 bases separating them. CDR3 length: 11 amino acids. The CDR3: CAGTGVDTQYF. The CDR3 region has the DNA TGCGCCGGAACAGGAGTAGATACGCAGTATTTT.

This clonotype came up a few times. The chain recombines TRBV4-3 with TRBJ2-7, with D uncertain. This CDR3 contains 15 residues. V dropped 0 bases and J dropped 2 bases, with 11 bases sitting between them. In germline, CDR1 is LGHNA, CDR2 YSLEER. CDR3 region: CASSQDPVTTYEQYF. CDR3 coding DNA: TGCGCCAGCAGCCAAGATCCCGTCACAACCTACGAGCAGTACTTC.

This chain links TRBV20-1 with TRBJ2-7; D may match TRBD1 or TRBD2 (5 bases each). The germline CDR1 and CDR2 sequences are DFQATT and SNEGSKA (reference sequence). The CDR3 is 13 amino acids. V shed 5 bases and J shed 5 bases, with 16 bases lying between them. The CDR3 coding sequence is TGCAGTGCTCGGGGCACAGGCCGCAACGAGCAGTACTTC. This sequence encodes CSARGTGRNEQYF.

There are a few counts of this clonotype. The V and J genes are TRBV29-1 and TRBJ2-7, with D hard to call. This CDR3 region has 12 residues. Germline loops: CDR1 SQVTM, CDR2 ANQGSEA. Trimming left V 5 bases short and J 2 bases short, with 10 bases between. The CDR3 DNA follows: TGCAGCGTTCGTTGGCAGACCTACGAGCAGTACTTC. It specifies CSVRWQTYEQYF.